These 13 T cell receptor beta chains were sequenced from one sample in a study of glioma-infiltrating T cells (dated by TCRdb to the mid-2010s). Sequencing used an Illumina MiSeq. The iRepertoire nested amplicon-rescue multiplex PCR (arm-PCR) platform was used to amplify TCR alpha and beta CDR3 regions from RNA. TCRdb applied fastp at Q25 and MiXCR to the public reads, then kept only in-frame beta chains. Each entry is one CDR3 protein sequence, shown with its most common DNA and genes. Within this sample are tens of thousands of distinct CDR3 sequences, with about 40% of them counted one time only. Of the sample, 35% to 40% is held by the ten largest clones. Sequenced: glioma tissue, nonneoplastic brain tissue, or PBMCs (not recorded which). The receptors come from a human donor with low-grade glioma or glioblastoma, undergoing nonglioma brain surgery, or in good health (not recorded which).

This clonotype was counted at least ten times. CDR3 bases: TGCGCCAGCAGATTGCGGGAGCTCAGGGACAATGAGCAGTTCTTC. It encodes CASRLRELRDNEQFF. The V call is TRBV5-1, the J call TRBJ2-1; TRBD2 agrees at 7 bases. The V and J ends lost 5 bases and 5 bases, in that order; junction bases with no gene match: 10. The CDR3 has 15 amino acids. Germline V gives CDR1 SGHRS, CDR2 YFSETQ.

This clonotype came up many times. J is TRBJ2-3 and V is TRBV7-2; D is possibly TRBD2 (6 bases). This CDR3 comprises 15 residues. V lost 1 base to trimming and J lost 6 bases, with 14 bases between them. Germline values: CDR1 SGHTA, CDR2 FQGNSA. The CDR3 nucleotides are TGTGCCAGCAGCTTAGTAAGCGGGCCCCAGGATACGCAGTATTTT. As protein: CASSLVSGPQDTQYF.

This clonotype was recorded at least ten times. The rearrangement uses TRBV2 and TRBJ1-2; possibly TRBD1 for D (6 bases). The germline V gene has CDR1 SNHLY and CDR2 FYNNEI. V gave up 6 bases and J gave up 4 bases, with 18 bases separating them. The CDR3 runs 15 residues. The DNA of the CDR3 is TGTGCCAGCAGGGGTAACAGGGAGGGATCCTATGGCTACACCTTC. It translates to CASRGNREGSYGYTF.

DNA for the CDR3: TGTGCCAGCAGACCTGGACAGGGAGTCGGCTACACCTTC. This translates into CASRPGQGVGYTF. This rearrangement joins TRBV6-2 or TRBV6-3 to TRBJ1-2; the match to TRBD1 covers 8 bases. Germline V gene lookup returns CDR1 MNHEY and CDR2 SVGEGT. This CDR3 is 13 amino acids long. The trim removed 6 bases at V and 8 bases at J, leaving 8 bases unmatched.

This clonotype came up many times. This chain joins TRBV18 and TRBJ2-7; 8 bases align to TRBD1. Per germline, CDR1 KGHSH and CDR2 LQKENI. The CDR3 spans 16 residues. The CDR3 bases are TGTGGACATCAGGGGGCGGCCCTCTCCTTTCTATACGAGCAGTACTTC. Its translation: CGHQGAALSFLYEQYF.

There are many counts of this clonotype. This chain connects TRBV28 to TRBJ2-7, with 11 bases fitting TRBD2. The germline gives CDR1 MDHEN, CDR2 SYDVKM. This CDR3 spans 14 amino acids. Germline trimming cut 4 bases from V and 2 bases from J; bases unmatched to any gene: 1. The CDR3, as DNA: TGTGCCAGCAGTTCGGGACTAGCGGCCTACGAGCAGTACTTC. This translates into CASSSGLAAYEQYF.

For this clonotype: One base away lies a much larger clone, so this may be a sequencing read error. This chain joins TRBV29-1 and TRBJ1-1; D might be TRBD1 (6 bases). The CDR3 extends over 16 amino acids. V was clipped by 3 bases and J by 0 bases, with 17 bases between them. CDR1 is SQVTM and CDR2 is ANQGSEA in the germline V gene. The CDR3, as DNA: TGCAGCGTTGACTCAGGACAGAATATGCTGAACACTGAAGCTTTCTTT. Its protein is CSVDSGQNMLNTEAFF.

This clonotype was seen at least ten times. The chain couples TRBV29-1 to TRBJ2-7; D is ambiguous. The CDR3 has 15 amino acids. V was shortened by 7 bases and J by 2 bases, with 21 bases between the two germline ends. Germline CDR1 is SQVTM and CDR2 is ANQGSEA. The CDR3 sequence: CSAWLVGRHPYEQYF. The CDR3 region has the DNA TGCAGCGCCTGGCTCGTCGGGCGCCACCCCTACGAGCAGTACTTC.

This clonotype was recorded many times. V is TRBV29-1 and J is TRBJ2-1; 7 bases align to TRBD2. The CDR3 is 14 amino acids. Trimming removed 5 bases from V and 5 bases from J; junction bases left unmatched: 9. Germline V lookup: CDR1 SQVTM, CDR2 ANQGSEA. The CDR3 region has the DNA TGCAGCGTTCTCCGGGCGGGGGTTGACAATGAGCAGTTCTTC. Protein: CSVLRAGVDNEQFF.

As for this clonotype: The CDR3 does not end in the conserved phenylalanine or tryptophan, so this is likely a read error. The DNA is omitted, as the CDR3 cannot be located on it reliably, and the CDR3 follows TCRdb's listing. The chain combines TRBV6-1 with TRBJ2-3. 11 amino acids form the CDR3, both terminal residues included. Germline V lookup: CDR1 MNHNS, CDR2 SASEGT. CDR3 amino acids: CARMDTDEQAL.

This clonotype was seen a handful of times. A much larger clone differs by one base, so this may be a read error. The chain combines TRBV28 with TRBJ2-5; 13 bases are shared with TRBD2. The length of the CDR3 is 15 residues. CDR1 MDHEN and CDR2 SYDVKM come from the germline V gene. V shed 6 bases and J 4 bases; nucleotides not matched to a gene: 5. As DNA, the CDR3 is TGTGCCAGCAGCACTAGCGGGGGGGTCGGAGAGACCCAGTACTTC. It specifies CASSTSGGVGETQYF.

This chain links TRBV20-1 with TRBJ2-1; 9 nucleotides line up with TRBD2. CDR3 length: 16 amino acids. V lost 2 bases and J lost 0; bases outside the gene matches: 5. Germline V CDR1 and CDR2: DFQATT, SNEGSKA (reference sequence). The DNA of the CDR3 is TGCAGTGCTAGATCGTTTAGCGGGAGCTCCTACAATGAGCAGTTCTTC. It specifies CSARSFSGSSYNEQFF.

This clonotype was recorded a few times. The chain recombines TRBV5-5 with TRBJ2-1; D perhaps matches TRBD1 (5 bases). CDR3 length equals 14 residues. Trimming left V 0 bases short and J 5 bases short, with 9 bases between. Germline V gene lookup returns CDR1 SGHKS and CDR2 YYEKEE (reference sequence). CDR3 coding DNA: TGTGCCAGCAGCTTGGGGTTCAGGGACAATGAGCAGTTCTTC. Its protein product is CASSLGFRDNEQFF. Full variable domain (outside the CDR3, taken from reference TRBV5-5 and TRBJ2-1): DAGVTQSPTHLIKTRGQQVTLRCSPISGHKSVSWYQQVLGQGPQFIFQYYEKEERGRGNFPDRFSARQFPNYSSELNVNALLLGDSALYLCASSLGFRDNEQFFGPGTRLTVL.